The T cell receptor beta chain under discussion was sequenced for a study of T cell responses to AZD1222 COVID-19 vaccine. Findings of the study overall: Targets within unmutated variant regions were reportedly found for nearly half of spike-specific TCRs. Donors were chiefly white British, with a greater number of females, and clonal diversity was perhaps underestimated.

V lost 8 bases, J lost 5 bases, and 4 bases stayed unmatched. The CDR3 consists of 12 residues. In regard to this clone: The antigen is unknown.

TCRdb keeps only in-frame clones here, not all; method: immunoSEQ multiplex PCR. The top ten clones hold about 2.1% of a sample with around 170,000 clones, about 90% of them seen once. This material consisted of peripheral blood, taken 28 days after the second AZD1222 dose. This chain uses TRBV12-3 or TRBV12-4 with TRBJ1-2; 8 bases are a match to TRBD1. The receptor was derived from an adult who received the AZD1222 COVID-19 vaccine. CDR3 bases: TGTGCCAGCGGGCGACAGGGGTATGGCTACACCTTC. Translating gives CASGRQGYGYTF.